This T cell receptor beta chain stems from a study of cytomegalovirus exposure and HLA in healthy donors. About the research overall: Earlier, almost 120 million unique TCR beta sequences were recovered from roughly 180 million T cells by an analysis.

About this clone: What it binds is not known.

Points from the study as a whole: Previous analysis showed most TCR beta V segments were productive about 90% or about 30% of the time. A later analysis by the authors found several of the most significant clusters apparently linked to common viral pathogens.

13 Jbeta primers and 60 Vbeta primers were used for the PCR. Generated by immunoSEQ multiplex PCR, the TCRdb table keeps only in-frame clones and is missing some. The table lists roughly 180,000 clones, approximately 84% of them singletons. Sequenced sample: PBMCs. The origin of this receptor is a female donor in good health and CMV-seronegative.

In DNA, the CDR3 is TGTGCCAGCAGCTTAGGTTCCGGACAGGGAAACTATGGCTACACCTTC. It encodes CASSLGSGQGNYGYTF. This chain joins TRBV7-6 and TRBJ1-2; 8 nucleotides agree with TRBD1. Germline V gene data show CDR1 as SGHVS and CDR2 as FNYEAQ. The CDR3 sequence is 16 residues long. V shed 1 base, J shed 2 bases, and the junction held 6 bases outside the gene matches. The full variable domain, in which reference TRBV7-6 and TRBJ1-2 provide the parts outside the CDR3, is GAGVSQSPRYKVTKRGQDVALRCDPISGHVSLYWYRQALGQGPEFLTYFNYEAQQDKSGLPNDRFSAERPEGSISTLTIQRTEQRDSAMYRCASSLGSGQGNYGYTFGSGTRLTVV.